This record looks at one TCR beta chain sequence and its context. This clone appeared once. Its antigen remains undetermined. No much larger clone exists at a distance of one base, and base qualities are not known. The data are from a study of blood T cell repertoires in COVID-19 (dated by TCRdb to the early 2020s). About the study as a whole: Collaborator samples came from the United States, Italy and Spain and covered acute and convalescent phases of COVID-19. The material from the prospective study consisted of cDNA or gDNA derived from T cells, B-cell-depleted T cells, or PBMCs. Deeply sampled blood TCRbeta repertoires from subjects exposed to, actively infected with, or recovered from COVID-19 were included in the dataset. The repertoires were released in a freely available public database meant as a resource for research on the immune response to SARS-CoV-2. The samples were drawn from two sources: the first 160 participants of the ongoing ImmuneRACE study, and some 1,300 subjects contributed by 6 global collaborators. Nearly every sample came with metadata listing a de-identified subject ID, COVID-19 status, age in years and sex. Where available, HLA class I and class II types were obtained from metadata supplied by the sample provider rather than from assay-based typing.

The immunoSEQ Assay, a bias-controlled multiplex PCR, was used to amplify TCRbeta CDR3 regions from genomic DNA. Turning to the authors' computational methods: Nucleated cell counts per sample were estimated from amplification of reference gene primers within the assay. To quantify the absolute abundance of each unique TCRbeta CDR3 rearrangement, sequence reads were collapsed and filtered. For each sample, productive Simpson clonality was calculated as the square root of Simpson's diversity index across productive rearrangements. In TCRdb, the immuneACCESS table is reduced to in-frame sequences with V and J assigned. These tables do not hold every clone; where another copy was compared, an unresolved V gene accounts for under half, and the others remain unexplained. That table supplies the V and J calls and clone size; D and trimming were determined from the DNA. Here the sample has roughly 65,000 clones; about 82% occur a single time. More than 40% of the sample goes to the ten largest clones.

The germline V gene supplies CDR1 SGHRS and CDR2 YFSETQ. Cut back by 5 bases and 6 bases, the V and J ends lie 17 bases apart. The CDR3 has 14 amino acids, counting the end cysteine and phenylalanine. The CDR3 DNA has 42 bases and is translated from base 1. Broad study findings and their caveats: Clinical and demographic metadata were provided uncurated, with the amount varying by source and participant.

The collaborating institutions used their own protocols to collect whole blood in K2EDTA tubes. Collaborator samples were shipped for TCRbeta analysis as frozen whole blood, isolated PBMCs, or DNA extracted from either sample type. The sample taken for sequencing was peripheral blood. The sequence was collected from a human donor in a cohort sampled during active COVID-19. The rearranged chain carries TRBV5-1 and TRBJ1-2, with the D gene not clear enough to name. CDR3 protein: CASSPRGEAHGYTF. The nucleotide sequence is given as TGCGCCAGCAGTCCCAGAGGTGAGGCTCATGGCTACACCTTC.